The T cell receptor (beta chain) under discussion was sequenced for a study of cytomegalovirus exposure and HLA in healthy donors. Study as a whole: Roughly 85 million unique TCRs from HLA-typed donors made up an early data release.

Amplification used 60 Vbeta primers and 13 Jbeta primers. Under the authors' procedure: About 80 million unique TCR beta chains, around 10 million of them shared, were counted by a later analysis. Some clones are missing from TCRdb's copy, which holds only in-frame ones; the method was immunoSEQ multiplex PCR. For V, J and clone size, that table is used; D and trimming come from the DNA. Of 130,000 to 150,000 clones listed, 80% are singletons. Comments on this clone: Its target is unknown.

The germline CDR1 and CDR2 sequences are MNHEY and SMNVEV (reference sequence). V lost 3 bases to trimming and J lost 4 bases, with 12 bases between them. The CDR3 extends over 14 amino acids. Broader study findings: With later analysis, a missense DCLRE1C variant became linked to TCR beta V- and J-gene trimming.

The chain is built from TRBV27 and TRBJ1-2, with D unresolved. Sequenced: PBMCs. This receptor was taken from a male donor in good health and CMV-seronegative. This CDR3 is CASSFSFSGYGYTF. The CDR3 coding sequence is TGTGCCAGCAGTTTTTCTTTTAGTGGCTATGGCTACACCTTC.